The T cell receptor (beta chain) under discussion was sequenced for a study of cytomegalovirus exposure and HLA in healthy donors (dated by TCRdb to the late 2010s). With regard to the full study: In an earlier analysis of roughly 590 of the donors, approximately 300 Gb of sequence data and 100 million or so unique TCR beta sequences from about 180 million T cells were reported. An early release that covered fewer than 800 HLA-typed donors contained 250 to 350 gigabases of sequencing data and tens of millions of unique TCR sequences. In a later analysis, previously published TCR beta repertoires from fewer than 750 donors were re-analyzed and high-resolution HLA genotyping was added so that TCR occurrence patterns could be studied. Of the roughly 410 genotyped donors, more than 75% were placed in the genetic ancestry cluster associated with self-reported Caucasian donors. The later analysis used no new phenotypic data to find candidate immune exposures, relying instead on TCR beta sequences and their occurrence across donors. Besides the first cohort of 666 subjects, a separate validation cohort made up of over a hundred different subjects was used. High-throughput TCR immunosequencing, statistical association of individual TCRs with disease status, and machine learning were combined to predict cytomegalovirus infection status. A later genetic analysis used genome-wide SNP genotypes for about 60% of the roughly 670 donors, treating that subset as a discovery cohort. Among some 400 genotyped donors of the cohort, an average of approximately 250,000 unique TCR beta nucleotide sequences were sequenced per donor, approximately 20% of them non-productive. Because of strong linkage in the cohort, four to six DR-DQ haplotypes were treated as single units for association and clustering. In an earlier analysis of around 540 of the donors, high-throughput TCR beta sequencing was used to judge whether each TCR beta V gene segment behaved as functional or pseudogenic. Using immunosequencing, the study profiled T cell repertoires from 500 to 800 subjects and related those repertoires to cytomegalovirus serostatus. The study was designed to test whether signatures of past pathogen exposure could be identified by cataloging public T cell receptors. Donor age, sex, ethnicity and CMV serostatus were compiled alongside the repertoire data. All discovery cohort repertoires had been generated on a single sequencing platform. Typing coverage varied by locus: roughly 629-640 donors for A, B, C, DRB1 and DQB1; roughly 500 for DQA1; 600 to 610 for DPA1; 450 to 480 for DPB1. HLA typing included class I and class II loci at four-digit resolution. The study at large found these results: While some public TCRs were present in many individuals, most TCR sequences turned up only very rarely across donors. At a false discovery rate of 0.05, a later analysis linked fewer than 20,000 TCR beta sequences to specific HLA alleles. A later analysis found that TCR association rates varied across HLA loci, with DRB1 alleles showing the most associated TCRs and HLA-C alleles the fewest. For the cohort, immune exposure information was limited to CMV serostatus. Broadly in line with IMGT annotations, most TCR beta V segments showed up in productive rearrangements about 87% or about 30% of the time in an earlier analysis of some 590 of the donors. A further reported finding was that TCR beta sequences accurately predicted the HLA-A and HLA-B alleles for most subjects in the first cohort. A total of roughly 160 TCR beta chains were listed by the study as associated with cytomegalovirus. In a later genetic analysis, a missense DCLRE1C variant was associated with V-gene and J-gene trimming of TCR beta chains, and the association was replicated in an independent cohort. A later analysis found that most CMV-associated TCR beta chains appeared HLA-restricted, with HLA associations seemingly driven largely by CMV exposure. In a later analysis, HLA-associated TCR beta chains were found to be more clonally expanded and to have lower generation probabilities than equally common non-associated chains. Because some donors lacked HLA typing at each locus, the association tests relied only on the typed subset. Presence/absence analyses assumed roughly uniform sequencing depth across donors, an assumption that may not hold. Several of the top co-occurrence clusters appeared to be linked to parvovirus B19, influenza, CMV and Epstein-Barr virus, according to a later analysis. In vitro tests confirmed that three of the cytomegalovirus-associated TCR beta chains recognize cytomegalovirus antigens. Linkage disequilibrium might explain the correlated functional status among segregating V segments, but an unknown experimental factor could not be ruled out. A group of highly shared sequence variants was considered likely to be a technical artifact of the sequencing pipeline. The cohort was sequenced for TCR beta chains only, and without alpha or paired-chain data the features that could be detected were limited. The authors suggested that the approach could potentially be generalized to other disease states and immunological phenotypes. The 87-base-pair reads could not distinguish some IMGT-functional V segments, including TRBV6-2 and TRBV6-3, so those segments were excluded. Cytomegalovirus status was reported to be diagnosed by the classifier with high specificity and sensitivity in both the original and validation cohorts. Assigning TCR associations to individual alleles was difficult when HLA alleles, especially DR and DQ, strongly co-occurred. A later genetic analysis reported fewer N-insertions in productive TCRs among donors in an Asian-associated ancestry cluster than the approximately 670-donor mean. Because counts were too low, 15 to 20 rarely observed V segments, including chromosome 9 orphons, were excluded from the earlier analysis of 587 of the donors.

The germline V gene encodes CDR1 LNHDA and CDR2 SQIVND (reference sequence). The germline ends are 7 bases apart after V is trimmed by 7 bases and J by 2 bases. From cysteine to phenylalanine, the CDR3 is 12 amino acids long. Only the CDR3 portion is preserved as DNA: 36 bases, with reading frame beginning at the first base. The library was generated by the immunoSEQ multiplex PCR assay. The multiplex PCR relied on a mix of 60 forward primers for TCR Vbeta segments and 13 reverse primers for TCR Jbeta segments. Amplification of the CDR3 region of rearranged TCR beta genes was performed with a multiplex PCR assay on genomic DNA. On the Illumina HiSeq System, the amplified TCR beta libraries were sequenced as 87-base-pair reads. The study's own analysis went as follows. In a later analysis, about 80 million unique TCR beta chains were counted across the 500 to 850 repertoires, and around 11 million of these chains were shared by at least two donors. To remove PCR and sequencing errors, raw reads were error-corrected and collapsed into unique sequences using a nearest-neighbor algorithm that merged closely related sequences. Alignment of CDR3 sequences to IMGT reference sequences was used to assign V, D and J gene segments. Each retained sequence needed at least a six-nucleotide match to both a V gene segment and a J gene segment. Rearrangements were classified as productive when the CDR3 lacked stop codons and remained in frame with V and J, and all other rearrangements were classified as non-productive. Following IMGT convention, CDR3 was defined as the stretch from the second conserved V-encoded cysteine up to the conserved J-encoded phenylalanine. In an earlier analysis of around 640 of the donors, sequences lacking an unambiguous match to a single V gene segment were excluded. An earlier analysis of a few hundred of the donors called V segments functional above 56.7% productive rearrangements and segregating when the between-donor standard deviation exceeded 5%. A statistical classification framework was built for diagnosing cytomegalovirus status from the catalog of TCR beta chain sequences. V and J gene assignment, in a later analysis, came from comparing TCR nucleotide sequences with IMGT/GENE-DB human TR gene sequences. In a later analysis, CDR3 sequences and most-parsimonious VDJ recombination scenarios were assigned using the TCRdist pipeline. A later analysis defined each TCR beta chain by its CDR3 amino acid sequence plus V-gene family, and excluded reads lacking a unique V-gene family. To address suspected cross-contamination and a sequencing artifact, a later analysis removed approximately 600 highly shared, low-generation-probability nucleotide sequences. In a later analysis, a clonal expansion index for each public chain was calculated from normalized within-repertoire ranks of inferred template counts. A later analysis computed generation probabilities with a VDJ recombination model fitted to out-of-frame rearrangements, and checked the results against IGoR. Hypergeometric tests were used in a later analysis to score TCR-TCR, TCR-HLA and TCR-CMV co-occurrence, with a repertoire-size bias correction applied to the TCR pairs. A later analysis estimated false discovery rates by permuting HLA or CMV assignments 20 times. In a later analysis, co-occurring TCRs were grouped using DBSCAN, and TCRdist sequence similarity was added for clustering within HLA-allele-positive subsets. Repertoires with fewer than 30,000 or more than 120,000 public chains were left out of co-occurrence clustering, as were roughly five repertoires with anomalous nucleotide sharing. TCRdb holds this immuneACCESS table with in-frame rearrangements only. Some clones are missing; in checked studies, unresolved V genes explain under half, and the rest has no known cause. The DNA gave D and trimming, while V, J and clone size come from that table. The table held for this sample gives under 150,000 clones. Approximately 2.4% of the sample is in the top ten clones.

The cohort consisted of hundreds of healthy bone marrow donors. At the time of sampling, all cohort members were nominally healthy, though unrecorded immune exposures were likely present. The donor was CMV seronegative and was included in the group of hundreds of seronegative cohort members. Each donor provided a peripheral blood sample, and peripheral blood mononuclear cells were used for TCR beta sequencing. The Qiagen DNeasy Blood Extraction Kit was used to extract genomic DNA from the blood cell samples. About this clone itself: Its antigen target is currently unknown.

The material sequenced was PBMCs. The receptor was isolated from a man aged 35 to 55 in good health and CMV-seronegative. Recombination linked TRBV19 to TRBJ2-3, with TRBD2 as a weak D call on 5 bases. Here the CDR3 is given as CASMRDTDTQYF. Read as DNA, the sequence is TGTGCCAGTATGAGGGACACAGATACGCAGTATTTT.